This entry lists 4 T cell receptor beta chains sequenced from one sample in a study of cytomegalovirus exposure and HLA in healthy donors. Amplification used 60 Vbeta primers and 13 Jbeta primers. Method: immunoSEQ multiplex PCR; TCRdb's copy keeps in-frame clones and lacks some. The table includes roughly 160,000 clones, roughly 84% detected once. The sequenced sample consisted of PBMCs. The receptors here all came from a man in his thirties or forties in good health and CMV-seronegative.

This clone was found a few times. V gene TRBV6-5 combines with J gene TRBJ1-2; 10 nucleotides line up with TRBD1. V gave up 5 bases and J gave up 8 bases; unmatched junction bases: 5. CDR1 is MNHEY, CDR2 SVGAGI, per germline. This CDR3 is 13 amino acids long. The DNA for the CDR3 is TGTGCCAGCAGTCTCGGACAGGGGGGCGGCTACACCTTC. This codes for CASSLGQGGGYTF.

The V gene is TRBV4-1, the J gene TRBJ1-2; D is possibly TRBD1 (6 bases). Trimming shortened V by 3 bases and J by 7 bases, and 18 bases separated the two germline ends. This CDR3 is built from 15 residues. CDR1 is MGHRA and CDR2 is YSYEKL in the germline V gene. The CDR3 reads CASSHDAQGFLGYTF. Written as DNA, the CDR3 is TGCGCCAGCAGCCATGACGCACAGGGTTTCCTTGGCTACACCTTC.

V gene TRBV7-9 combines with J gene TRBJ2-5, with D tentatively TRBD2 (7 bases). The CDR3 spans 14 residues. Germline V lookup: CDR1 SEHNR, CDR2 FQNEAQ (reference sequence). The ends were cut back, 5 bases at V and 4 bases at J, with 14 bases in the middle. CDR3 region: CASSPWGGRETQYF. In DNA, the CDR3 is TGTGCCAGCAGCCCCTGGGGGGGGCGAGAGACCCAGTACTTC.

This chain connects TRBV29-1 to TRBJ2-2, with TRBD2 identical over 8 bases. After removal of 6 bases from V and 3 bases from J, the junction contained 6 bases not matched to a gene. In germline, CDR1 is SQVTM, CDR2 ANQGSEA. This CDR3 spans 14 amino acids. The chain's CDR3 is CSVRPGGHTGELFF. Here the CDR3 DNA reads TGCAGCGTAAGACCGGGGGGGCACACCGGGGAGCTGTTTTTT.